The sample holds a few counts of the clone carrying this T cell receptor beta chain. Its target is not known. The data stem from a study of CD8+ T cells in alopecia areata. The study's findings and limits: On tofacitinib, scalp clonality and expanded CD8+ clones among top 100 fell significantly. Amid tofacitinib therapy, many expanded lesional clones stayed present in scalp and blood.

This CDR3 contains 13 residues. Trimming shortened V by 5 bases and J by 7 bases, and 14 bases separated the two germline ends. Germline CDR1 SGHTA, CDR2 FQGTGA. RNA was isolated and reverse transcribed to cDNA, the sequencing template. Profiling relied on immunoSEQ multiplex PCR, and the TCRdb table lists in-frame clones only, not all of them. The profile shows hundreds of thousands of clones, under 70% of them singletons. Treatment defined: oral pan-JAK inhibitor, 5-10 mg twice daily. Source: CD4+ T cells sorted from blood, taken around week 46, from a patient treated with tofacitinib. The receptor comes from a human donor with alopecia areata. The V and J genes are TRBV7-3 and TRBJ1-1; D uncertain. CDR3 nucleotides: TGTGCCAGCAGCGCCTCTTTTGGGGTTGAAGCTTTCTTT. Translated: CASSASFGVEAFF.